A selection of T cell receptor beta chains follows, all from one sample in a study of cytomegalovirus exposure and HLA in healthy donors. The protocol was immunoSEQ multiplex PCR, while the TCRdb copy is restricted to in-frame clones and leaves out a portion. This table holds some 130,000 clones, roughly 70% found once. Sequenced input: PBMCs. All receptors come from a man aged 35-49 years in good health and CMV-seronegative. Each CDR3 is given with its conserved first and last residue. The D gene is left open where the match is weak. Rows may omit the clone size; those that give it use once, few, many or a size class.

size	V	D	J	CDR3	DNA
NA	TRBV4-1	TRBD1	TRBJ1-1	CASSQDQGDRRRTEAFF	TGCGCCAGCAGCCAAGACCAAGGGGACAGGAGGCGGACTGAAGCTTTCTTT
NA	TRBV5-1	NA	TRBJ2-1	CASSSDKPDNEQFF	TGCGCCAGCAGCTCGGACAAGCCAGACAATGAGCAGTTCTTC
once	TRBV6-6	TRBD2	TRBJ2-3	CASRSSGGTDTQYF	TGTGCCAGCAGGTCTAGCGGGGGGACAGATACGCAGTATTTT
few	TRBV20-1	NA	TRBJ1-1	CSAHRERAFF	TGCAGTGCCCACAGGGAGAGGGCTTTCTTT
NA	TRBV9	TRBD2	TRBJ2-5	CASSVAGTKGETQYF	TGTGCCAGCAGCGTGGCCGGGACTAAAGGGGAGACCCAGTACTTC
NA	TRBV6-1	NA	TRBJ1-5	CASSGLGSNQPQHF	TGTGCCAGCAGTGGACTTGGCAGCAATCAGCCCCAGCATTTT
NA	TRBV7-9	TRBD1	TRBJ2-2	CASSGDSRNPGELFF	TGTGCCAGCAGCGGGGACAGCCGCAACCCCGGGGAGCTGTTTTTT
NA	TRBV27	NA	TRBJ1-1	CASTLSANTEAFF	TGTGCCAGCACTTTATCGGCGAACACTGAAGCTTTCTTT
NA	TRBV18	TRBD2	TRBJ2-2	CASLGGLAAPGELFF	TGTGCCAGCTTGGGGGGACTAGCGGCGCCAGGGGAGCTGTTTTTT
NA	TRBV19	NA	TRBJ1-1	CASTLEGSGAFF	TGTGCCAGTACCCTGGAGGGAAGTGGGGCTTTCTTT
NA	TRBV6-1	TRBD1	TRBJ2-2	CASRGQGNTGELFF	TGTGCCAGCAGGGGACAGGGGAACACCGGGGAGCTGTTTTTT
NA	TRBV5-1	TRBD2	TRBJ2-3	CASSVPSGGDTDTQYF	TGCGCCAGCAGCGTCCCTAGCGGGGGGGACACAGATACGCAGTATTTT
NA	TRBV15	NA	TRBJ2-7	CATSRADLDRTYEQYF	TGTGCCACCAGCAGGGCCGATTTAGACAGGACCTACGAGCAGTACTTC
NA	TRBV30	TRBD2	TRBJ2-5	CAWSASGEGETQYF	TGTGCCTGGAGTGCAAGCGGGGAAGGAGAGACCCAGTACTTC
NA	TRBV6-5	NA	TRBJ1-2	CASKERAGGRYTF	TGTGCCAGCAAAGAACGGGCGGGGGGACGCTACACCTTC
few	TRBV6-1	NA	TRBJ1-2	CASSDGTNNYGYTF	TGTGCCAGCAGTGACGGAACTAATAACTATGGCTACACCTTC
NA	TRBV9	NA	TRBJ2-7	CASSTTPTSSYEQYF	TGTGCCAGCAGTACGACCCCCACTAGCTCCTACGAGCAGTACTTC
NA	TRBV2	NA	TRBJ2-1	CASSEARWERDEQFF	TGTGCCAGCAGTGAAGCCCGGTGGGAGAGGGATGAGCAGTTCTTC
NA	TRBV5-1	NA	TRBJ1-1	CASSTDKAKAFF	TGCGCCAGCAGCACGGACAAGGCCAAAGCTTTCTTT
NA	TRBV27	TRBD1	TRBJ1-5	CASSTGGVRQPQHF	TGTGCCAGCAGCACAGGGGGCGTCCGTCAGCCCCAGCATTTT
few	TRBV4-1	TRBD1	TRBJ2-4	CASSPRQGGSAKNIQYF	TGCGCCAGCAGCCCACGACAGGGGGGGTCTGCCAAAAACATTCAGTACTTC
NA	TRBV11-2	NA	TRBJ2-7	CASSLVVGISYEQYF	TGTGCCAGCAGCTTAGTGGTCGGGATTTCCTACGAGCAGTACTTC
NA	TRBV6-1	TRBD1	TRBJ1-6	CASIRSGQGNSPLHF	TGTGCCAGCATTCGATCGGGACAGGGGAATTCACCCCTCCACTTT
NA	TRBV5-1	NA	TRBJ2-7	CASSLESGSYEQYF	TGCGCCAGCAGCCTAGAAAGCGGCTCCTACGAGCAGTACTTC
NA	TRBV13	TRBD2	TRBJ2-1	CASSPHETSGLSEQFF	TGTGCCAGCAGCCCGCATGAGACTAGCGGGCTAAGTGAGCAGTTCTTC
NA	TRBV7-9	TRBD1	TRBJ2-7	CASSRTGFDEQYF	TGTGCCAGCAGCCGGACAGGGTTCGACGAGCAGTACTTC
NA	TRBV27	TRBD2	TRBJ2-1	CASTSMPPTAGGEQFF	TGTGCCAGCACCTCCATGCCCCCGACAGCGGGGGGTGAGCAGTTCTTC
NA	TRBV5-1	TRBD1	TRBJ1-4	CASSPQRSLQGATNEKLFF	TGCGCCAGCAGCCCACAGAGGTCTTTACAGGGGGCAACTAATGAAAAACTGTTTTTT
NA	TRBV7-8	TRBD1	TRBJ2-6	CASSRDSHLSGANVLTF	TGTGCCAGCTCTAGGGACAGCCATCTGTCTGGGGCCAACGTCCTGACTTTC
few	TRBV9	TRBD2	TRBJ2-1	CASNPSSGSYNEQFF	TGTGCCAGCAACCCCTCTAGCGGCTCCTACAATGAGCAGTTCTTC
NA	TRBV7-9	NA	TRBJ1-2	CASSLEAAYGYTF	TGTGCCAGCAGCTTAGAGGCGGCCTATGGCTACACCTTC
once	TRBV11-1	TRBD1	TRBJ2-7	CASGDRGGTEQYF	TGTGCCAGCGGGGACAGGGGAGGCACCGAGCAGTACTTC
NA	TRBV5-8	TRBD1	TRBJ1-2	CASSKDRVHGYTF	TGTGCCAGCAGCAAGGACAGGGTGCATGGCTACACCTTC
once	TRBV19	NA	TRBJ2-1	CASRSFLGQNEQFF	TGTGCCAGTAGGTCGTTCTTGGGGCAGAATGAGCAGTTCTTC
few	TRBV4-2	NA	TRBJ2-1	CASSPGRTEILYNEQFF	TGTGCCAGCAGCCCTGGTCGGACAGAGATCCTATACAATGAGCAGTTCTTC
NA	TRBV28	NA	TRBJ2-1	CASRPNTGLEANEQFF	TGTGCCAGCAGGCCCAACACAGGGTTAGAAGCCAATGAGCAGTTCTTC
few	TRBV6-1	TRBD2	TRBJ2-5	CASSDWRLAGEETQYF	TGTGCCAGCAGTGATTGGAGACTAGCGGGAGAAGAGACCCAGTACTTC
few	TRBV6-4	TRBD2	TRBJ2-3	CASSDGSGGADTQYF	TGTGCCAGCAGTGACGGTAGCGGGGGCGCAGATACGCAGTATTTT
NA	TRBV27	TRBD2	TRBJ2-1	CASSPAPGRRTSGRNNEQFF	TGTGCCAGCAGCCCTGCCCCGGGACGGCGGACTAGCGGGAGGAACAATGAGCAGTTCTTC
few	TRBV5-1	NA	TRBJ2-7	CASSLDAGKRYEQYF	TGCGCCAGCAGCTTGGATGCAGGGAAACGCTACGAGCAGTACTTC
NA	TRBV7-2	NA	TRBJ1-1	CASSLAGWGAEAFF	TGTGCCAGCAGCTTAGCGGGATGGGGCGCTGAAGCTTTCTTT
once	TRBV7-9	TRBD2	TRBJ2-3	CASSPGGLAGGLTHTQYF	TGTGCCAGCAGCCCAGGGGGACTAGCGGGGGGCCTCACTCATACGCAGTATTTT
NA	TRBV5-4	TRBD1	TRBJ1-2	CASLPWTGSNYGYTF	TGTGCCAGCCTTCCCTGGACAGGATCTAACTATGGCTACACCTTC
NA	TRBV27	TRBD2	TRBJ2-1	CASSLELAGSYNEQFF	TGTGCCAGCAGTTTAGAACTAGCGGGCTCCTACAATGAGCAGTTCTTC
once	TRBV28	NA	TRBJ2-7	CASSRDTSSYEQYF	TGTGCCAGCAGTCGAGACACGAGCTCCTACGAGCAGTACTTC
NA	TRBV6-5	NA	TRBJ2-1	CASSPLWGDEQFF	TGTGCCAGCAGCCCACTCTGGGGGGATGAGCAGTTCTTC
NA	TRBV30	NA	TRBJ1-3	CAWSAGVGNTIYF	TGTGCCTGGAGTGCAGGCGTCGGAAACACCATATATTTT
NA	TRBV7-9	TRBD1	TRBJ1-6	CASTERKGAGYNSPLHF	TGTGCCAGCACCGAGAGGAAGGGGGCGGGCTATAATTCACCCCTCCACTTT
NA	TRBV10-3	NA	TRBJ2-5	CAISGELGLQETQYF	TGTGCCATCAGTGGCGAACTCGGGTTACAAGAGACCCAGTACTTC
few	TRBV6-6	NA	TRBJ2-7	CASSYSVSSSYEQYF	TGTGCCAGCAGTTACTCGGTCTCTAGCTCCTACGAGCAGTACTTC
NA	TRBV14	NA	TRBJ1-1	CASSQYRSAFF	TGTGCCAGCAGCCAATACAGGTCGGCTTTCTTT
NA	TRBV11-3	NA	TRBJ2-2	CASSSRSGNTGELFF	TGTGCCAGCAGCTCACGTAGCGGGAACACCGGGGAGCTGTTTTTT
NA	TRBV19	NA	TRBJ2-2	CASRIQGWNTGELFF	TGTGCCAGTAGAATACAGGGATGGAACACCGGGGAGCTGTTTTTT
NA	TRBV6-1	TRBD1	TRBJ2-5	CASSGDSWETQYF	TGTGCCAGCAGTGGGGACAGTTGGGAGACCCAGTACTTC
NA	TRBV9	TRBD2	TRBJ2-3	CASSLGTSGGATDTQYF	TGTGCCAGCAGCCTCGGGACTAGCGGGGGGGCGACAGATACGCAGTATTTT